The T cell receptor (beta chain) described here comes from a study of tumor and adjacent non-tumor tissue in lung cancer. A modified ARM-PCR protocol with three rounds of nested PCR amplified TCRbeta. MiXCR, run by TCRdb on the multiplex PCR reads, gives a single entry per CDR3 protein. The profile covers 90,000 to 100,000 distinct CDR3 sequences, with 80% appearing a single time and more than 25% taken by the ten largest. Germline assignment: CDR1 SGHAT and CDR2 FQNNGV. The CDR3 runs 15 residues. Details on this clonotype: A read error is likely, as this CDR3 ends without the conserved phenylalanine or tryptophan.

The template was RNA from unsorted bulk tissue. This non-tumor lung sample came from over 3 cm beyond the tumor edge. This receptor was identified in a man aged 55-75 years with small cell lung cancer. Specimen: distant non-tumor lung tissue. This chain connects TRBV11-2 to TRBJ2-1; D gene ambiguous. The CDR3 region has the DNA TGTGCCAACAGCTTAGAGGTGGGGTTTAATAATGAGCAGTTCTTA. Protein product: CANSLEVGFNNEQFL.